The 11 T cell receptor beta chains below were found in one sample sequenced in a study of blood T cell repertoires in COVID-19. Clones were read by immunoSEQ multiplex PCR, and TCRdb kept only the in-frame ones, dropping some. The table shows about 150,000 clones, with about nine tenths occurring only once. The sequencing input was PBMCs or T cells enriched from blood (not recorded which). Source of these receptors: a man between 45 and 60 years old who had recovered from COVID-19.

V is TRBV6-5 and J is TRBJ1-6; D perhaps matches TRBD1 (5 bases). This CDR3 contains 13 residues. Trimming took 7 bases from V and 9 from J, leaving 13 bases between them. Germline CDR1 MNHEY, CDR2 SVGAGI. The CDR3 sequence is CASKQGTSSPLHF. CDR3 sequence (DNA): TGTGCCAGCAAGCAGGGTACAAGTTCACCCCTCCACTTT.

This chain links TRBV5-1 with TRBJ1-2; TRBD1 might be the D (5 bases). Germline loops: CDR1 SGHRS, CDR2 YFSETQ. CDR3 length: 17 amino acids. V dropped 2 bases and J dropped 1 base, with 18 bases sitting between them. The CDR3 bases are TGCGCCAGCAGCTTAACAATCCGGGACTATTATAACTATGGCTACACCTTC. Translated: CASSLTIRDYYNYGYTF.

V gene TRBV5-1 combines with J gene TRBJ2-5; D might be TRBD1 (6 bases). This CDR3 is built from 13 residues. V lost 5 bases and J lost 2, with 10 bases in between. Germline CDR1 is SGHRS and CDR2 is YFSETQ. The CDR3 here is CASRVDRQETQYF. As DNA, the CDR3 is TGCGCCAGCAGAGTGGACAGACAAGAGACCCAGTACTTC.

The rearrangement joins TRBV27 to TRBJ2-5, with 8 bases lining up with TRBD2. Germline assignment: CDR1 MNHEY and CDR2 SMNVEV (reference sequence). The CDR3 loop spans 13 amino acids. Trimming at V came to 9 bases and at J to 5 bases, leaving 8 bases not matched to a gene. The CDR3 DNA is TGTGCCAGTGGGGCGGGGGGTTGGGAGACCCAGTACTTC. This codes for CASGAGGWETQYF.

This chain joins TRBV6-6 and TRBJ2-3, with D tentatively TRBD2 (5 bases). V shed 5 bases and J shed 5 bases, with 11 bases lying between them. The CDR3 runs to 13 residues. Germline CDR1 MNHNY, CDR2 SVGAGI (reference sequence). This CDR3 reads CASSPLAGDTQYF. The CDR3 nucleotides read TGTGCCAGCAGTCCCCTCGCGGGAGATACGCAGTATTTT.

The chain uses TRBV7-2 and TRBJ1-1; 9 nucleotides agree with TRBD1. CDR3 size: 14 residues. Germline values: CDR1 SGHTA, CDR2 FQGNSA. The junction had 6 bases not matched to a gene; V was cut back by 4 bases and J by 6 bases. The CDR3 region has the DNA TGTGCCAGCAGCTCAACCTGGACAGGGGCTGAAGCTTTCTTT. Translated, it gives CASSSTWTGAEAFF.

The chain couples TRBV9 to TRBJ1-2; possibly TRBD1 for D (5 bases). Trimming pared 1 base from V and 8 bases from J, leaving 9 bases between. Germline V CDR1 and CDR2: SGDLS, YYNGEE. The CDR3 totals 12 residues. In nucleotides, the CDR3 is TGTGCCAGCAGCGTAAGCGGGGGGGGCTACACCTTC. Translating it yields CASSVSGGGYTF. The full variable domain, its missing parts supplied by reference TRBV9 and TRBJ1-2, is DSGVTQTPKHLITATGQRVTLRCSPRSGDLSVYWYQQSLDQGLQFLIQYYNGEERAKGNILERFSAQQFPDLHSELNLSSLELGDSALYFCASSVSGGGYTFGSGTRLTVV.

The sample holds a few counts of this clone. The chain employs TRBV29-1 and TRBJ1-1; TRBD1 agrees at 10 bases. The CDR3 is made up of 16 amino acids. Germline-derived CDR1 and CDR2 are SQVTM and ANQGSEA. The V segment lost 4 bases and the J segment 0 bases; nucleotides outside the gene matches: 8. The CDR3 nucleotides read TGCAGCGTTGCGAGACAGGGGGCATCGTTGAACACTGAAGCTTTCTTT. Amino acid sequence: CSVARQGASLNTEAFF.

The chain is built from TRBV6-5 and TRBJ1-3; D gene ambiguous. This CDR3 spans 16 amino acids. The germline V gene has CDR1 MNHEY and CDR2 SVGAGI. The germline V and J ends were trimmed by 0 bases and 4 bases, with 13 bases remaining between them. The CDR3 DNA reads as TGTGCCAGCAGTTACTCTCCAGGTCAGGCGGGAAACACCATATATTTT. Its protein is CASSYSPGQAGNTIYF.

The chain uses TRBV9 and TRBJ1-2, with 7 bases that match TRBD1. The CDR3 spans 15 residues. The trim removed 5 bases at V and 1 base at J, leaving 8 bases unmatched. Germline lookup yields CDR1 SGDLS and CDR2 YYNGEE. The CDR3 nucleotides are TGTGCCAGCAGGGGGGACAGTCACCTTAACTATGGCTACACCTTC. This gives the protein CASRGDSHLNYGYTF.

V is TRBV27 and J is TRBJ1-6; the D gene is possibly TRBD1 (6 bases). V lost 6 bases to trimming and J lost 10 bases, with 19 bases between them. The CDR3 consists of 15 residues. Germline CDR1 MNHEY, CDR2 SMNVEV (reference sequence). Here the CDR3 DNA reads TGTGCCAGCAGACTAGCCCAGGGGAGGGGATCACCCCTCCACTTT. This translates into CASRLAQGRGSPLHF.